Listed below are T cell receptor beta chains from one sample, sequenced in a study of control samples from healthy donors and cancer patients. Data came from immunoSEQ multiplex PCR; TCRdb stores just in-frame clones and leaves some out. The profile shows some 140,000 clones, approximately 96% of them singletons. Input material: blood. All receptors come from a man aged 40-49 years in good health. Each CDR3 is given with its conserved first and last residue. A D gene is named only where the DNA matches it firmly. Size is stated for part of the rows, as once, few or many counts, or as a class when the clone is expanded.

v_gene: TRBV18; d_gene: .; j_gene: TRBJ2-4; abundance: .; CDR3aa: CASSPEQAGNIQYF; CDR3nt: TGTGCCAGCTCACCAGAACAAGCGGGAAACATTCAGTACTTC
v_gene: TRBV6-5; d_gene: TRBD2; j_gene: TRBJ2-7; abundance: .; CDR3aa: CASNGLAGPRGEQYF; CDR3nt: TGTGCCAGCAACGGACTAGCGGGGCCCCGGGGGGAGCAGTACTTC
v_gene: TRBV6-2/TRBV6-3; d_gene: TRBD1; j_gene: TRBJ1-6; abundance: .; CDR3aa: CASSRMDRFSPLHF; CDR3nt: TGTGCCAGCAGTCGAATGGACAGGTTTTCACCCCTCCACTTT
v_gene: TRBV2; d_gene: .; j_gene: TRBJ1-2; abundance: .; CDR3aa: CALLRGTKYGYTF; CDR3nt: TGTGCCTTACTCCGGGGGACAAAATATGGCTACACCTTC
v_gene: TRBV10-1; d_gene: .; j_gene: TRBJ2-7; abundance: .; CDR3aa: CASSDTAYEQYF; CDR3nt: TGCGCCAGCAGTGATACAGCCTACGAGCAGTACTTC
v_gene: TRBV5-5; d_gene: TRBD1; j_gene: TRBJ1-3; abundance: .; CDR3aa: CASSIRDSPDTIYF; CDR3nt: TGTGCCAGCAGCATACGGGACAGCCCGGACACCATATATTTT
v_gene: TRBV7-2; d_gene: .; j_gene: TRBJ2-7; abundance: .; CDR3aa: CASSSYLGEQYF; CDR3nt: TGTGCCAGCAGCTCCTACTTAGGCGAGCAGTACTTC
v_gene: TRBV15; d_gene: .; j_gene: TRBJ1-3; abundance: .; CDR3aa: CATSRVQGSGNTIYF; CDR3nt: TGTGCCACCAGCAGGGTTCAGGGTTCTGGAAACACCATATATTTT
v_gene: TRBV5-6; d_gene: TRBD1; j_gene: TRBJ2-7; abundance: .; CDR3aa: CASSLALTGGSYEQYF; CDR3nt: TGTGCCAGCAGCTTGGCCCTGACAGGGGGTTCCTACGAGCAGTACTTC
v_gene: TRBV5-1; d_gene: .; j_gene: TRBJ2-2; abundance: .; CDR3aa: CASSFSTTPGELFF; CDR3nt: TGCGCCAGCAGCTTCAGTACTACTCCCGGGGAGCTGTTTTTT
v_gene: TRBV27; d_gene: .; j_gene: TRBJ2-3; abundance: .; CDR3aa: CASSHGGGASTDTQYF; CDR3nt: TGTGCCAGCAGCCACGGCGGCGGTGCTAGCACAGATACGCAGTATTTT
v_gene: TRBV2; d_gene: .; j_gene: TRBJ1-2; abundance: .; CDR3aa: CASSDRIREDGYTF; CDR3nt: TGTGCCAGCAGTGACCGGATAAGGGAGGATGGCTACACCTTC
v_gene: TRBV28; d_gene: .; j_gene: TRBJ1-1; abundance: .; CDR3aa: CASSLSGAEAFF; CDR3nt: TGTGCCAGCAGTTTATCTGGGGCTGAAGCTTTCTTT
v_gene: TRBV6-2/TRBV6-3; d_gene: .; j_gene: TRBJ1-1; abundance: .; CDR3aa: CASSYSRVAVEAFF; CDR3nt: TGTGCCAGCAGTTACTCGAGGGTCGCAGTAGAAGCTTTCTTT
v_gene: TRBV4-1; d_gene: .; j_gene: TRBJ1-4; abundance: .; CDR3aa: CASSQFRAEKLFF; CDR3nt: TGCGCCAGCAGCCAGTTCCGGGCCGAAAAACTGTTTTTT
v_gene: TRBV28; d_gene: TRBD1; j_gene: TRBJ2-2; abundance: .; CDR3aa: CASSKDRANTGELFF; CDR3nt: TGTGCCAGCAGTAAGGACAGGGCTAACACCGGGGAGCTGTTTTTT
v_gene: TRBV9; d_gene: .; j_gene: TRBJ1-3; abundance: .; CDR3aa: CASSVGFPGNTIYF; CDR3nt: TGTGCCAGCAGCGTAGGGTTTCCTGGAAACACCATATATTTT
v_gene: TRBV29-1; d_gene: .; j_gene: TRBJ2-7; abundance: .; CDR3aa: CSVSGPSYEQYF; CDR3nt: TGCAGCGTTAGCGGCCCCTCCTACGAGCAGTACTTC
v_gene: TRBV7-9; d_gene: .; j_gene: TRBJ2-2; abundance: .; CDR3aa: CASSLGISANTGELFF; CDR3nt: TGTGCCAGCAGCTTAGGGATAAGCGCGAACACCGGGGAGCTGTTTTTT
v_gene: TRBV3-1/TRBV3-2; d_gene: .; j_gene: TRBJ1-6; abundance: .; CDR3aa: CASSRLGYNSPLHF; CDR3nt: TGTGCCAGCAGCCGATTAGGGTACAATTCACCCCTCCACTTT
v_gene: TRBV10-1; d_gene: .; j_gene: TRBJ2-3; abundance: .; CDR3aa: CASSEGGATTDTQYF; CDR3nt: TGCGCCAGCAGTGAGGGGGGGGCCACCACAGATACGCAGTATTTT
v_gene: TRBV7-9; d_gene: .; j_gene: TRBJ2-4; abundance: .; CDR3aa: CASSLGAGQRYF; CDR3nt: TGTGCCAGCAGCTTAGGGGCCGGGCAGCGGTACTTC
v_gene: TRBV19; d_gene: .; j_gene: TRBJ1-1; abundance: .; CDR3aa: CASSPGRKNTEAFF; CDR3nt: TGTGCCAGTAGTCCCGGACGGAAGAACACTGAAGCTTTCTTT
v_gene: TRBV6-2/TRBV6-3; d_gene: .; j_gene: TRBJ1-2; abundance: .; CDR3aa: CASSYEDYGYTF; CDR3nt: TGTGCCAGCAGTTACGAGGACTATGGCTACACCTTC
v_gene: TRBV7-2; d_gene: .; j_gene: TRBJ1-1; abundance: once; CDR3aa: CASSSDIIEGRLNTEAFF; CDR3nt: TGTGCCAGCAGCTCGGACATAATAGAAGGTCGATTGAACACTGAAGCTTTCTTT
v_gene: TRBV28; d_gene: TRBD1; j_gene: TRBJ1-3; abundance: once; CDR3aa: CASGEQGWGNTIYF; CDR3nt: TGTGCCAGCGGAGAACAGGGGTGGGGAAACACCATATATTTT
v_gene: TRBV6-1; d_gene: TRBD2; j_gene: TRBJ2-7; abundance: .; CDR3aa: CASSDPTSGGSYEQYF; CDR3nt: TGTGCCAGCAGTGATCCTACTAGCGGGGGTTCCTACGAGCAGTACTTC
v_gene: TRBV27; d_gene: .; j_gene: TRBJ2-7; abundance: .; CDR3aa: CASSPGDHSYEQYF; CDR3nt: TGTGCCAGCAGTCCGGGGGACCACTCCTACGAGCAGTACTTC
v_gene: TRBV4-1; d_gene: TRBD1; j_gene: TRBJ2-5; abundance: .; CDR3aa: CASSQGGQGMTQYF; CDR3nt: TGCGCCAGCAGCCAAGGGGGACAGGGGATGACCCAGTACTTC
v_gene: TRBV18; d_gene: TRBD1; j_gene: TRBJ1-2; abundance: .; CDR3aa: CASSPPASGTGNGYTF; CDR3nt: TGTGCCAGCTCACCACCCGCGTCCGGGACAGGGAATGGCTACACCTTC
v_gene: TRBV3-1/TRBV3-2; d_gene: .; j_gene: TRBJ1-4; abundance: once; CDR3aa: CASSQGRPRATNEKLFF; CDR3nt: TGTGCCAGCAGCCAAGGGAGGCCTCGGGCAACTAATGAAAAACTGTTTTTT
v_gene: TRBV7-6; d_gene: TRBD1; j_gene: TRBJ1-4; abundance: .; CDR3aa: CASSLALFGTENEKLFF; CDR3nt: TGTGCCAGCAGCTTAGCGCTGTTCGGGACAGAAAATGAAAAACTGTTTTTT
v_gene: TRBV5-1; d_gene: TRBD1; j_gene: TRBJ1-1; abundance: .; CDR3aa: CASSRQGAITEAFF; CDR3nt: TGCGCCAGCAGCCGACAGGGGGCGATAACTGAAGCTTTCTTT
v_gene: TRBV28; d_gene: .; j_gene: TRBJ1-1; abundance: .; CDR3aa: CASSLEWDTEAFF; CDR3nt: TGTGCCAGCAGTTTGGAGTGGGACACTGAAGCTTTCTTT
v_gene: TRBV4-1; d_gene: .; j_gene: TRBJ1-2; abundance: .; CDR3aa: CASSQVEQGNYGYTF; CDR3nt: TGCGCCAGCAGCCAAGTGGAACAGGGTAACTATGGCTACACCTTC
v_gene: TRBV7-9; d_gene: .; j_gene: TRBJ1-2; abundance: .; CDR3aa: CASSLEASPVYGYTF; CDR3nt: TGTGCCAGCAGCTTAGAGGCGAGTCCAGTCTATGGCTACACCTTC
v_gene: TRBV29-1; d_gene: .; j_gene: TRBJ1-1; abundance: .; CDR3aa: CSVGRGYDTEAFF; CDR3nt: TGCAGCGTTGGCAGGGGATATGACACTGAAGCTTTCTTT
v_gene: TRBV28; d_gene: .; j_gene: TRBJ2-3; abundance: .; CDR3aa: CASTPWEHSSTDTQYF; CDR3nt: TGTGCCAGCACGCCTTGGGAGCATTCGAGCACAGATACGCAGTATTTT
v_gene: TRBV11-2; d_gene: .; j_gene: TRBJ1-1; abundance: .; CDR3aa: CASRKITGANTEAFF; CDR3nt: TGTGCCAGCAGGAAAATTACCGGGGCAAACACTGAAGCTTTCTTT
v_gene: TRBV6-5; d_gene: .; j_gene: TRBJ1-1; abundance: .; CDR3aa: CASSALRSTEAFF; CDR3nt: TGTGCCAGCAGCGCCCTTAGGAGCACTGAAGCTTTCTTT